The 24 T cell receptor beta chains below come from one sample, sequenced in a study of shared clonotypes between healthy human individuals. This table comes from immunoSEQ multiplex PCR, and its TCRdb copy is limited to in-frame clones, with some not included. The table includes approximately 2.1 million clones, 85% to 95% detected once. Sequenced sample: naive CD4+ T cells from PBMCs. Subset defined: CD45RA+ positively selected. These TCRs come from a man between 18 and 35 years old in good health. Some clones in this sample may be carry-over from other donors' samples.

This CDR3 reads CASSPRTGYNEQFF. In DNA, the CDR3 is TGTGCCAGTAGTCCCCGGACAGGGTACAATGAGCAGTTCTTC. The rearrangement uses TRBV19 and TRBJ2-1; 8 positions match TRBD1. CDR3 length: 14 residues. Trimming removed 5 bases from V and 4 bases from J; junction bases left unmatched: 4. The germline V gene encodes CDR1 LNHDA and CDR2 SQIVND (reference sequence).

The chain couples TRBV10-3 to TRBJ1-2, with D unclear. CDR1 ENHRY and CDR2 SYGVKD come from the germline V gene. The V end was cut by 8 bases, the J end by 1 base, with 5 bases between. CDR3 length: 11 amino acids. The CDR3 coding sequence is TGTGCCATCTGGGGTAACTATGGCTACACCTTC. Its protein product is CAIWGNYGYTF.

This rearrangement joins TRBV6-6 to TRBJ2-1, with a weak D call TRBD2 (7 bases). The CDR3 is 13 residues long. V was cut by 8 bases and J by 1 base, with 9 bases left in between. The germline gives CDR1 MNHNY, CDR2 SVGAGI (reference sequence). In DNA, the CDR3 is TGTGCCAGCGGGAGGGGGTCCTACAATGAGCAGTTCTTC. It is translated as CASGRGSYNEQFF.

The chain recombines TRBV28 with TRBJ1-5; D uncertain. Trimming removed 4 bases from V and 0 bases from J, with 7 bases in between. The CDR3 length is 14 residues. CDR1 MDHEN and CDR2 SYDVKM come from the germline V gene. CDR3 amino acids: CASSWTNSNQPQHF. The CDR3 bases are TGTGCCAGCAGTTGGACGAATAGCAATCAGCCCCAGCATTTT.

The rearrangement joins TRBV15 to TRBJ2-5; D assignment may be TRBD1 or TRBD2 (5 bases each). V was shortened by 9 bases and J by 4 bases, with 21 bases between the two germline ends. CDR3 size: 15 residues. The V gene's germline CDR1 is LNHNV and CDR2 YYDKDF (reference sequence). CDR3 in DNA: TGTGCCACTACGCAGGAGGCAGGGAAGGGAGAGACCCAGTACTTC. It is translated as CATTQEAGKGETQYF.

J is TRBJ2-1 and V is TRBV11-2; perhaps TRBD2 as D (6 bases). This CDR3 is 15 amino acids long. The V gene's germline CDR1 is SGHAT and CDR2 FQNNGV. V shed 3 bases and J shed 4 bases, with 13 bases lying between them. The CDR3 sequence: CASSFEEGGYNEQFF. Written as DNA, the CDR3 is TGTGCCAGCAGCTTTGAGGAGGGTGGTTACAATGAGCAGTTCTTC.

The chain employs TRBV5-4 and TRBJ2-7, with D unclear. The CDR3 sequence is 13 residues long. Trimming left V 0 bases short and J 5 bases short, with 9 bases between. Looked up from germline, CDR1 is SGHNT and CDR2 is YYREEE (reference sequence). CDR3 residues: CASSLAFQDEQYF. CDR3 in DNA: TGTGCCAGCAGCTTGGCGTTTCAGGACGAGCAGTACTTC.

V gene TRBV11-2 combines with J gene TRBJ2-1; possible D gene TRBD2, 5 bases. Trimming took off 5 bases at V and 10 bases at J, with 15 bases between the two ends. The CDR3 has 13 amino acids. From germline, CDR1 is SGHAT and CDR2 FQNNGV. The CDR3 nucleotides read TGTGCCAGCAGCCCCCCGGGGAGTACGGAGCAGTTCTTC. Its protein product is CASSPPGSTEQFF. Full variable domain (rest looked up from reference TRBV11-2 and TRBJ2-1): EAGVAQSPRYKIIEKRQSVAFWCNPISGHATLYWYQQILGQGPKLLIQFQNNGVVDDSQLPKDRFSAERLKGVDSTLKIQPAKLEDSAVYLCASSPPGSTEQFFGPGTRLTVL.

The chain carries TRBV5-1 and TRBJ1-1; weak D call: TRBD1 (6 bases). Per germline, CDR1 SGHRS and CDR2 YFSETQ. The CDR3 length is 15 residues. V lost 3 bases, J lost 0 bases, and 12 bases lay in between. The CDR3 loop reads CASSSGTPMNTEAFF. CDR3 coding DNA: TGCGCCAGCAGCTCCGGGACACCTATGAACACTGAAGCTTTCTTT.

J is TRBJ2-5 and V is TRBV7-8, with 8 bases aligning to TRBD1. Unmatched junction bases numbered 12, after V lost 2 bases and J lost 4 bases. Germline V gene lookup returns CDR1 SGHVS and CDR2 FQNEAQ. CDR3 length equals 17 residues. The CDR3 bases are TGTGCCAGCAGCTTATCTACCAACACAGGGGGTCGAGAGACCCAGTACTTC. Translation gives CASSLSTNTGGRETQYF.

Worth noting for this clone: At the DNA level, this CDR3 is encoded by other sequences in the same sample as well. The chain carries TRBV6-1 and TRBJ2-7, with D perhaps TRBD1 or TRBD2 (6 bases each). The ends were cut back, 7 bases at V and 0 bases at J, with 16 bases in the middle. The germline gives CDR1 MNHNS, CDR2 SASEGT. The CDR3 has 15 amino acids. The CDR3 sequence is CASTPVGGYSYEQYF. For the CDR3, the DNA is TGTGCCAGCACCCCAGTAGGGGGGTACTCCTACGAGCAGTACTTC.

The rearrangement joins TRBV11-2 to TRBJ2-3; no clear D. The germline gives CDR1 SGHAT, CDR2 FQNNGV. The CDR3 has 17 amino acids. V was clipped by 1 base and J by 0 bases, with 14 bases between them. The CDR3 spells CASSLVPTALSTDTQYF. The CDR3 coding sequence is TGTGCCAGCAGCTTAGTCCCCACCGCGCTTAGCACAGATACGCAGTATTTT.

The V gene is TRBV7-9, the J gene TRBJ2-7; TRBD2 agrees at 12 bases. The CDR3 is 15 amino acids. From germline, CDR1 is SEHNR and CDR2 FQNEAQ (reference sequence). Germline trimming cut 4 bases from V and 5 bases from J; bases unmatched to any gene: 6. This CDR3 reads CASSSSGTSGHEQYF. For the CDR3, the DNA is TGTGCCAGCAGCTCCTCCGGGACTAGCGGGCACGAGCAGTACTTC.

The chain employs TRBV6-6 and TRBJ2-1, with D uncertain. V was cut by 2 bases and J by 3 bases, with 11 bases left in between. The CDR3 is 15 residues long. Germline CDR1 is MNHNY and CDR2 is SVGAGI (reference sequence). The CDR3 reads CASSYGRSFYNEQFF. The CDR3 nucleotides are TGTGCCAGCAGTTACGGCCGAAGCTTCTACAATGAGCAGTTCTTC.

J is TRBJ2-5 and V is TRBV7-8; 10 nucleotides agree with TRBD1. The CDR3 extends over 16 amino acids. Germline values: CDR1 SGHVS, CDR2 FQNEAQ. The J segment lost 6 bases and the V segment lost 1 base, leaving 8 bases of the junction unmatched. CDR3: CASSLEVTGGRQTQYF. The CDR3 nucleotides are TGTGCCAGCAGCTTAGAGGTGACAGGGGGCAGGCAGACCCAGTACTTC.

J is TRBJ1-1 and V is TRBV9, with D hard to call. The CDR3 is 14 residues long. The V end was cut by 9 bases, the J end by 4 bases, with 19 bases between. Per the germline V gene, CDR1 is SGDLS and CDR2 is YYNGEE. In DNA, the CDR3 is TGTGCCACTCCCCGTTTGGATTACGGCACTGAAGCTTTCTTT. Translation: CATPRLDYGTEAFF.

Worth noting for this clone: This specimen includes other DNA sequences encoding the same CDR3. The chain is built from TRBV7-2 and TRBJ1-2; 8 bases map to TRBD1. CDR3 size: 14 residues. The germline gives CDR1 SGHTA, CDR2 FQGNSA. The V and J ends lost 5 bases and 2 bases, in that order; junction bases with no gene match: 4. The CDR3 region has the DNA TGTGCCAGCAGCCCCGGACAGGGCAACTATGGCTACACCTTC. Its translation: CASSPGQGNYGYTF.

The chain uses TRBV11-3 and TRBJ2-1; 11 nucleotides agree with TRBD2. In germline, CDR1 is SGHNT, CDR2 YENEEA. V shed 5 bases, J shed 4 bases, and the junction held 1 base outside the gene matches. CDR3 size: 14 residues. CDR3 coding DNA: TGTGCCAGCAGCGTAGCGGGAGGGTACAATGAGCAGTTCTTC. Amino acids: CASSVAGGYNEQFF.

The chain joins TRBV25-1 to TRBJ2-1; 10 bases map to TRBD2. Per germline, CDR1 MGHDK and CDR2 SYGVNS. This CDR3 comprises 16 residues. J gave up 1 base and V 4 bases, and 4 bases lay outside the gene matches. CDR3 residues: CASSAGLANSYNEQFF. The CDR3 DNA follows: TGTGCCAGCAGTGCGGGACTAGCGAATTCCTACAATGAGCAGTTCTTC.

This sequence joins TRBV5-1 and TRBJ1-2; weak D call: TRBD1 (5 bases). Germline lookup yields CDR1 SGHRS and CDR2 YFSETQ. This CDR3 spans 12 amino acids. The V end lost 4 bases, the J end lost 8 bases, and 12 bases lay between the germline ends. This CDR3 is CASSPSRGGYTF. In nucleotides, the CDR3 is TGCGCCAGCAGCCCGTCTCGGGGCGGCTACACCTTC.

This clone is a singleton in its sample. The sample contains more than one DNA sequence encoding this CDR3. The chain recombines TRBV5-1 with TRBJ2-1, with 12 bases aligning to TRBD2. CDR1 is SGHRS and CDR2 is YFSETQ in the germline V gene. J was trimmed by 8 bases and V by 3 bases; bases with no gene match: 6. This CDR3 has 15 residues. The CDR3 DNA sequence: TGCGCCAGCAGCTCCCTAGCGGGAGGGCCCTATGAGCAGTTCTTC. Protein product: CASSSLAGGPYEQFF.

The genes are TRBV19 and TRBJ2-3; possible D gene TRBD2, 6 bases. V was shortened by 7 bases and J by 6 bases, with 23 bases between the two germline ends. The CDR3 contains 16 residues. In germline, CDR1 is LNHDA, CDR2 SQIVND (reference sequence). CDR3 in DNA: TGTGCCAGTACCAACCGGAAAGCGGTAACTAGCGATACGCAGTATTTT. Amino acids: CASTNRKAVTSDTQYF.

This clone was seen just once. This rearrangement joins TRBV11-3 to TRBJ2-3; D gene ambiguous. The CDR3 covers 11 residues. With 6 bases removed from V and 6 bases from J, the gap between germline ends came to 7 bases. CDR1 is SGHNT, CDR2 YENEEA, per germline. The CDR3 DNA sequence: TGTGCCAGCAGTCACGGGGATACGCAGTATTTT. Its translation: CASSHGDTQYF.

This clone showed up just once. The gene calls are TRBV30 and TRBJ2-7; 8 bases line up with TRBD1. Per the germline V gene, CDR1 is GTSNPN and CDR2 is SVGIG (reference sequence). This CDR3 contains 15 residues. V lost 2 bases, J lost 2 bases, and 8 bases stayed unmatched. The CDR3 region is CAWSSWDRFTYEQYF. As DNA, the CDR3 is TGTGCCTGGAGTTCCTGGGACAGGTTTACCTACGAGCAGTACTTC.